Given below is one T cell receptor beta chain in context. The antigen is unknown. The entry originates in a study of early T cells in non-severe SARS-CoV-2 infection. Overall study: The sequenced material was bulk RNA from unsorted whole blood, and its chains were unpaired. Overall study findings and caveats: Matching against VDJdb likely underestimated virus-specific expansions, favoring anti-spike CD8.

Researchers attached unique molecular identifiers to individual cDNA molecules. TCRdb ran MiXCR on the 5' RACE reads and lists one entry per CDR3 protein. The sample shows around 100,000 distinct CDR3 sequences, roughly 15% of them seen only once. The TCR was taken from an adult who was a healthcare worker with PCR-confirmed SARS-CoV-2 infection or an uninfected control (not recorded which). The sequencing input was whole blood.

CDR3 residues: CAISESAPTEQYF. The CDR3 nucleotides read TGTGCCATCAGTGAGTCGGCCCCGACAGAGCAGTACTTC. J is TRBJ2-7 and V is TRBV10-3; no clear D gene. The CDR3 totals 13 residues. V was clipped by 0 bases and J by 7 bases, with 10 bases between them. Germline loops: CDR1 ENHRY, CDR2 SYGVKD.